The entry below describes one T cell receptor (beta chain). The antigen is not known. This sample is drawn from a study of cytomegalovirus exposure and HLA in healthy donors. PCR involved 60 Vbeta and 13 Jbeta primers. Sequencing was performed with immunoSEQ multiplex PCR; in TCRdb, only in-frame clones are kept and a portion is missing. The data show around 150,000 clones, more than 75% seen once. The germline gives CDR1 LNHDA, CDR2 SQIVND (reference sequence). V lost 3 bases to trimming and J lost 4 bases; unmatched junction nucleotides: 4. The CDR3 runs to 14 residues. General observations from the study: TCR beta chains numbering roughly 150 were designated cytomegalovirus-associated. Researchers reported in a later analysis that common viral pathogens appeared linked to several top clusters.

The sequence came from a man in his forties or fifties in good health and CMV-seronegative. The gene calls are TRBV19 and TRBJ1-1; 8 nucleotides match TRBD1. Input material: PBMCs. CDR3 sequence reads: CASSIAGGITEAFF. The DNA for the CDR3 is TGTGCCAGTAGTATTGCAGGGGGCATCACTGAAGCTTTCTTT.